Following are 20 T cell receptor beta chains from one sample sequenced in a study of early T cells in non-severe SARS-CoV-2 infection. TCRdb reprocessed the 5' RACE reads with MiXCR, giving one entry per CDR3 protein. The table shows around 80,000 distinct CDR3 sequences, with about 10% occurring only once. This sample comprised whole blood, obtained at baseline. These receptors were obtained from an adult who was a healthcare worker with PCR-confirmed SARS-CoV-2 infection or an uninfected control (not recorded which).

This clonotype came up a few times. The V call is TRBV7-3, the J call TRBJ2-6; D possibly corresponds to TRBD1 (5 bases). Germline V gene sequence: CDR1 SGHTA, CDR2 FQGTGA. CDR3 length: 15 amino acids. The ends were cut back, 11 bases at V and 0 bases at J, with 14 bases in the middle. CDR3 protein: CAGPTVHSGANVLTF. CDR3 sequence (DNA): TGTGCCGGACCGACAGTTCACTCTGGGGCCAACGTCCTGACTTTC. Together with reference TRBV7-3 and TRBJ2-6, the CDR3 gives the full variable domain: GAGVSQTPSNKVTEKGKYVELRCDPISGHTALYWYRQSLGQGPEFLIYFQGTGAADDSGLPNDRFFAVRPEGSVSTLKIQRTERGDSAVYLCAGPTVHSGANVLTFGAGSRLTVL.

This clonotype was recorded a few times. The CDR3 reads CASSASGGNEQFF. In nucleotides, the CDR3 is TGTGCCAGCAGCGCTAGCGGGGGCAATGAGCAGTTCTTC. The rearrangement joins TRBV9 to TRBJ2-1; 10 bases fit TRBD2. CDR1 and CDR2 (germline): SGDLS, YYNGEE. Trimming at V came to 3 bases and at J to 6 bases, leaving 0 bases not matched to a gene. The CDR3 totals 13 residues.

This sequence joins TRBV12-3 or TRBV12-4 and TRBJ1-5; D unresolved. V lost 1 base to trimming and J lost 6 bases, with 4 bases between them. The CDR3 is 12 residues long. This CDR3 reads CASSLESQPQHF. The CDR3 DNA is TGTGCCAGCAGTTTAGAAAGTCAGCCCCAGCATTTT.

V usage is TRBV10-2 and J usage is TRBJ2-5; 7 bases agree with TRBD1. Per the germline V gene, CDR1 is WSHSY and CDR2 is SAAADI. The CDR3 has 15 residues. After removal of 6 bases from V and 2 bases from J, the junction contained 9 bases not matched to a gene. The CDR3 nucleotides read TGCGCCAGCAGCCTAAACAGGGGAAGGCAAGAGACCCAGTACTTC. This sequence encodes CASSLNRGRQETQYF.

This clonotype was recorded at least ten times. The V call is TRBV5-4, the J call TRBJ2-2; D ambiguous. The CDR3 spans 14 residues. V shed 4 bases and J shed 6 bases, with 13 bases lying between them. Per the germline V gene, CDR1 is SGHNT and CDR2 is YYREEE (reference sequence). The CDR3 DNA is TGTGCCAGCAGCACCTCGACCTGGCCCGGGGAGCTGTTTTTT. Its translation is CASSTSTWPGELFF. Full variable domain (missing parts from reference TRBV5-4 and TRBJ2-2): ETGVTQSPTHLIKTRGQQVTLRCSSQSGHNTVSWYQQALGQGPQFIFQYYREEENGRGNFPPRFSGLQFPNYSSELNVNALELDDSALYLCASSTSTWPGELFFGEGSRLTVL.

The V gene is TRBV9, the J gene TRBJ1-1; the D is unclear. Trimming removed 4 bases at V and 0 bases at J, with 7 bases between. The CDR3 length is 13 residues. Germline CDR1 is SGDLS and CDR2 is YYNGEE. The CDR3 sequence: CASSFNMNTEAFF. Written as DNA, the CDR3 is TGTGCCAGCAGCTTTAACATGAACACTGAAGCTTTCTTT.

In its sample, this clonotype was seen many times. The V and J genes are TRBV5-1 and TRBJ2-3; no reliable D call. The CDR3 loop spans 14 amino acids. CDR1 and CDR2 from the germline V gene are SGHRS and YFSETQ. Trimming took 4 bases from V and 0 from J, leaving 9 bases between them. CDR3 sequence (DNA): TGCGCCAGCAGCCTAAGGACGAGCACAGATACGCAGTATTTT. Translation gives CASSLRTSTDTQYF. Filled out from reference TRBV5-1 and TRBJ2-3, the complete variable domain reads KAGVTQTPRYLIKTRGQQVTLSCSPISGHRSVSWYQQTPGQGLQFLFEYFSETQRNKGNFPGRFSGRQFSNSRSEMNVSTLELGDSALYLCASSLRTSTDTQYFGPGTRLTVL.

This clonotype has a handful of counts. The J gene is TRBJ2-2, the V gene TRBV7-3; tentatively, D is TRBD2 (6 bases). V shed 8 bases and J shed 5 bases, with 15 bases lying between them. The CDR3 spans 14 residues. Looked up from germline, CDR1 is SGHTA and CDR2 is FQGTGA. CDR3: CASEDGGETGELFF. The CDR3 DNA reads TGTGCCAGCGAGGACGGCGGGGAGACCGGGGAGCTGTTTTTT.

In its sample, this clonotype was seen a few times. The CDR3 sequence: CASSFRGNEKLFF. In DNA form, the CDR3 reads TGTGCCAGCAGCTTCAGGGGAAATGAAAAACTGTTTTTT. V gene TRBV7-9 combines with J gene TRBJ1-4; perhaps TRBD1 as D (6 bases). Between the trimmed V and J ends, which lost 3 bases and 5 bases, there was a span of 7 bases. This CDR3 has 13 amino acids. Germline-derived CDR1 and CDR2 are SEHNR and FQNEAQ (reference sequence).

This clonotype appeared a few times. The V gene is TRBV12-3 or TRBV12-4, the J gene TRBJ2-5, with a possible D match to TRBD1 (8 bases). The CDR3 has 13 residues. The V and J ends lost 7 bases and 9 bases respectively, with 18 bases between them. CDR3 residues: CASNPTGEGAQYF. Written as DNA, the CDR3 is TGTGCCAGCAACCCGACAGGGGAGGGGGCCCAGTACTTC.

The chain recombines TRBV11-2 with TRBJ1-4; D call uncertain. Germline V CDR1 and CDR2: SGHAT, FQNNGV. Deletions cut 4 bases from V and 6 bases from J, with 3 bases between. The CDR3 loop spans 11 amino acids. As DNA, the CDR3 is TGTGCCAGCAGCTACCATGAAAAACTGTTTTTT. Its protein is CASSYHEKLFF.

This clonotype was detected ten times or more. The CDR3 sequence is CASSLTLEAGELFF. The CDR3 bases are TGTGCCAGCAGTTTGACTTTAGAGGCCGGGGAGCTGTTTTTT. The V and J genes are TRBV6-5 and TRBJ2-2, with D uncertain. The germline gives CDR1 MNHEY, CDR2 SVGAGI. V shed 4 bases and J shed 6 bases, with 12 bases lying between them. The CDR3 has 14 amino acids.

This clonotype was picked up a small number of times. This chain links TRBV10-1 with TRBJ2-3; D not certain. Per the germline V gene, CDR1 is WNHNN and CDR2 is SYGVQD (reference sequence). There are 13 residues in the CDR3. Trimming removed 8 bases from V and 1 base from J, with 10 bases in between. CDR3 residues: CASEVPGTDTQYF. The DNA of the CDR3 is TGCGCCAGCGAAGTCCCCGGCACAGATACGCAGTATTTT.

V is TRBV28 and J is TRBJ1-5; TRBD1 matches at 9 bases. J gave up 1 base and V 9 bases, and 4 bases lay outside the gene matches. The CDR3 loop spans 14 amino acids. The V gene's germline CDR1 is MDHEN and CDR2 SYDVKM. CDR3 region: CASRDRESNQPQHF. In DNA, the CDR3 is TGTGCCAGTCGGGACAGGGAGAGCAATCAGCCCCAGCATTTT.

As for this clonotype: Given a much more abundant clone one base away, this may be a read error. V gene TRBV28 combines with J gene TRBJ2-5; 10 bases align to TRBD2. The length of the CDR3 is 15 residues. Germline assignment: CDR1 MDHEN and CDR2 SYDVKM. CDR3 in amino acids: CASSLSAGGPEIQYF. In DNA, the CDR3 is TGTGCCAGCAGTTTGTCAGCGGGGGGGCCCGAGATCCAGTACTTC.

A few counts support this clonotype. The rearrangement links TRBV11-2 to TRBJ2-3; 7 nucleotides align to TRBD1. CDR3 length: 16 residues. Germline V lookup: CDR1 SGHAT, CDR2 FQNNGV. Trimming at V came to 5 bases and at J to 2 bases, leaving 10 bases not matched to a gene. The CDR3 loop reads CASSLSRDSYTDTQYF. The CDR3 DNA follows: TGTGCCAGCAGCCTAAGTCGGGACAGCTACACAGATACGCAGTATTTT.

This clonotype was detected many times. The J gene is TRBJ2-6, the V gene TRBV7-9; no clear D. The CDR3 has 13 residues. Germline V lookup: CDR1 SEHNR, CDR2 FQNEAQ (reference sequence). Trimming stripped 3 bases from V and 0 bases from J, with 0 bases between. CDR3 in DNA: TGTGCCAGCAGCTTCTCTGGGGCCAACGTCCTGACTTTC. It yields the protein CASSFSGANVLTF.

The genes are TRBV12-3 or TRBV12-4 and TRBJ1-1; D is unclear. The ends were cut back, 1 base at V and 0 bases at J, with 9 bases in the middle. The CDR3 is 15 residues long. CDR3 nucleotide sequence: TGTGCCAGCAGTTTAGACCTAGGGATGAACACTGAAGCTTTCTTT. This translates into CASSLDLGMNTEAFF.

This clonotype was counted only a few times. V and J are TRBV4-2 and TRBJ2-1, with D perhaps matching TRBD2 (7 bases). This CDR3 has 15 residues. Trimming cost V 1 base and J 10 bases, with 17 bases left between them. The germline V gene has CDR1 LGHNA and CDR2 YNFKEQ. The CDR3 loop reads CASSQAGGGYPEQFF. In DNA, the CDR3 is TGTGCCAGCAGCCAAGCGGGGGGCGGCTACCCAGAGCAGTTCTTC.

The gene calls are TRBV5-8 and TRBJ2-6; D unclear. This CDR3 is built from 16 residues. Deletions cut 5 bases from V and 0 bases from J, with 12 bases between. CDR1 SGHTS and CDR2 YDEGEE come from the germline V gene. CDR3 sequence reads: CASSMSIVSGANVLTF. DNA for the CDR3: TGTGCCAGCAGTATGTCGATAGTCTCTGGGGCCAACGTCCTGACTTTC. Full variable domain (outside the CDR3, taken from reference TRBV5-8 and TRBJ2-6): EAGVTQSPTHLIKTRGQQATLRCSPISGHTSVYWYQQALGLGLQFLLWYDEGEERNRGNFPPRFSGRQFPNYSSELNVNALELEDSALYLCASSMSIVSGANVLTFGAGSRLTVL.